The clone carrying this T cell receptor beta chain has more than one count but fewer than ten. The antigen is not known. Overnight CMV lysate stimulation of fresh PBMCs defined donor CMV status by CD4+ IFNgamma. This entry comes from a study of naive and memory T cell subsets. Study-wide results and caveats: From naive to CM, EM and EMRA, diversity decreased and Gini increased.

An equimolar mix of two oligonucleotides served as the beta constant-region primer for TRBC1 and TRBC2. An oligonucleotide with the SP2 primer and a 12-nucleotide UMI was ligated to the cDNA 3' end. TCRdb used MiXCR to reprocess the UMI-ligation and nested PCR reads, holding one entry per CDR3 protein. The table has under 150,000 distinct CDR3 sequences, 15% to 20% seen once; the top ten hold more than 0.13%. Trimming took 0 bases from V and 2 from J, leaving 5 bases between them. Germline loops: CDR1 MNHNS, CDR2 SASEGT. The CDR3 contains 13 residues. Sample: naive CD4+ T cells from blood. The V and J genes are TRBV6-1 and TRBJ2-7; TRBD2 is a possible D gene (5 bases). The TCR was taken from a human donor in good health. The CDR3 nucleotides read TGTGCCAGCAGTGAAGCGAGGGCCTACGAGCAGTACTTC. It specifies CASSEARAYEQYF.